This T cell receptor (beta chain) emerged from a study of blood T cell repertoires in COVID-19. Study background: Acute and convalescent COVID-19 specimens originated in the United States, Italy and Spain. PBMCs, B-cell-depleted T cells, or T cells provided the cDNA or gDNA that made up the material.

V shed 1 base, J shed 15 bases, and the junction held 5 bases outside the gene matches. The CDR3 sequence is 13 residues long. The germline gives CDR1 SGHTA, CDR2 FQGNSA. The Seattle site enrolled patients during active infection and followed them longitudinally. Profiled with immunoSEQ multiplex PCR; TCRdb holds only in-frame clones, not every one. This table holds 250,000 to 350,000 clones, around 85% found once. The TCR was taken from a human donor with COVID-19, enrolled during active disease. The donor label of this sample is uncertain. Material: peripheral blood. The rearrangement joins TRBV7-2 to TRBJ2-1, with 11 positions matching TRBD2. The DNA for the CDR3 is TGTGCCAGCAGCTTAGGACTAGCGGGACAATCGTTCTTC. Its protein is CASSLGLAGQSFF.